The rows below give T cell receptor beta chains drawn from one sample of a study of cytomegalovirus exposure and HLA in healthy donors. The assay was immunoSEQ multiplex PCR, and TCRdb's table has in-frame clones only and misses some. The table includes about 150,000 clones, about 66% detected once. Sequenced input: PBMCs. Source of these receptors: a human donor in good health. CDR3s include the opening cysteine and the closing phenylalanine or tryptophan. The order of the fields is D gene, clone size, V gene, J gene, CDR3 protein, CDR3 DNA. A D gene is named only where the DNA matches it firmly. Some rows have no size entry. The others give once, few or many, or a class for an expanded clone.

>TRBD2|few|TRBV19|TRBJ2-5
CASSYFQGLAGETQYF
TGTGCCAGTAGTTATTTCCAAGGACTAGCTGGGGAGACCCAGTACTTC
>TRBD2|NA|TRBV4-1|TRBJ2-1
CASSRSLAGDFEQFF
TGCGCCAGCAGCCGCTCTCTAGCGGGAGATTTTGAGCAGTTCTTC
>TRBD1|NA|TRBV19|TRBJ2-7
CASRPRDRDTYEQYF
TGTGCCAGTCGACCCCGGGACAGGGACACCTACGAGCAGTACTTC
>NA|NA|TRBV5-1|TRBJ1-5
CASSLGGANQPQHF
TGCGCCAGCAGCCTTGGCGGGGCCAATCAGCCCCAGCATTTT
>NA|few|TRBV10-3|TRBJ1-1
CAIAGWEYTEAFF
TGTGCCATCGCGGGGTGGGAGTATACTGAAGCTTTCTTT
>TRBD2|NA|TRBV7-2|TRBJ2-5
CASSRGSLSETQYF
TGTGCCAGCAGCCGCGGGAGCCTCTCGGAGACCCAGTACTTC
>NA|NA|TRBV11-2|TRBJ2-7
CAEGDARSYEQYF
TGTGCCGAGGGAGACGCCCGCTCCTACGAGCAGTACTTC
>TRBD2|NA|TRBV4-2|TRBJ2-7
CASSQAGGTYEQYF
TGTGCCAGCAGCCAAGCGGGAGGGACCTACGAGCAGTACTTC
>NA|NA|TRBV18|TRBJ2-5
CASSPRVTGHGETQYF
TGTGCCAGCTCACCGCGAGTCACAGGGCATGGGGAGACCCAGTACTTC
>NA|few|TRBV5-4|TRBJ2-1
CASSLAGPEQFF
TGTGCCAGCAGCTTGGCAGGGCCTGAGCAGTTCTTC
>TRBD2|NA|TRBV9|TRBJ2-2
CASSGRLAGGPGTGELFF
TGTGCCAGCAGCGGTCGACTAGCGGGAGGACCGGGCACCGGGGAGCTGTTTTTT
>TRBD1|NA|TRBV18|TRBJ1-2
CASSPGTGVLYGYTF
TGTGCCAGCTCTCCCGGGACAGGAGTGCTCTATGGCTACACCTTC
>NA|NA|TRBV9|TRBJ1-2
CASSIREDYGYTF
TGTGCCAGCAGCATAAGGGAGGACTATGGCTACACCTTC
>NA|few|TRBV6-5|TRBJ2-1
CASSTPTRYNEQFF
TGTGCCAGCAGTACCCCCACTAGGTACAATGAGCAGTTCTTC
>NA|NA|TRBV28|TRBJ2-7
CASSLFSDSFSYEQYF
TGTGCCAGCAGTTTATTTTCGGACTCATTCTCCTACGAGCAGTACTTC
>TRBD1|NA|TRBV10-3|TRBJ2-7
CAISESGTVRGNSYEQYF
TGTGCCATCAGTGAGTCTGGGACAGTTCGGGGAAACTCCTACGAGCAGTACTTC
>TRBD1|NA|TRBV5-1|TRBJ2-7
CASSGGQGAEQYF
TGCGCCAGCAGCGGGGGACAGGGGGCCGAGCAGTACTTC
>NA|NA|TRBV5-1|TRBJ2-1
CASSLGRGSEQFF
TGCGCCAGCAGCTTAGGGAGAGGTAGTGAGCAGTTCTTC
>TRBD2|NA|TRBV5-1|TRBJ2-7
CASSLEPGLAGSYEQYF
TGCGCCAGCAGCTTGGAACCGGGACTAGCGGGCTCCTACGAGCAGTACTTC
>TRBD1|NA|TRBV5-1|TRBJ2-3
CASSSGTGGTDTQYF
TGCGCCAGCAGCTCCGGGACAGGGGGAACAGATACGCAGTATTTT
>TRBD1|NA|TRBV7-3|TRBJ2-3
CASSLAGQGDTQYF
TGTGCCAGCAGCTTAGCGGGACAGGGGGATACGCAGTATTTT
>NA|NA|TRBV5-8|TRBJ1-5
CASSPGLTENQPQHF
TGTGCCAGCAGCCCCGGGTTGACAGAAAATCAGCCCCAGCATTTT
>NA|NA|TRBV5-1|TRBJ2-2
CASKTPIMSGELFF
TGCGCCAGCAAAACCCCCATAATGAGCGGGGAGCTGTTTTTT
>TRBD2|once|TRBV19|TRBJ2-1
CASSIRLAGATDEQFF
TGTGCCAGTAGTATTCGGCTAGCGGGAGCGACGGATGAGCAGTTCTTC
>NA|once|TRBV4-3|TRBJ2-2
CASSQPGVGVAGELFF
TGCGCCAGCAGCCAACCAGGGGTAGGGGTAGCCGGGGAGCTGTTTTTT
>NA|NA|TRBV7-2|TRBJ1-3
CASSLGGHGNAIYF
TGTGCCAGCAGCTTAGGGGGGCACGGAAACGCCATATATTTT
>NA|NA|TRBV9|TRBJ2-7
CASSTSGGPYEQYF
TGTGCCAGCAGCACAAGCGGAGGTCCCTACGAGCAGTACTTC
>NA|NA|TRBV7-8|TRBJ2-7
CASRGEDGSSYEQYF
TGTGCCAGCAGGGGGGAGGACGGAAGCTCCTACGAGCAGTACTTC
>NA|NA|TRBV21-1|TRBJ1-2
CASSNAFWALRPLYGYTF
TGTGCCAGCAGCAACGCCTTTTGGGCCCTTCGACCCCTCTATGGCTACACCTTC
>NA|NA|TRBV15|TRBJ2-7
CATSRGGSAGYEQYF
TGTGCCACCAGCAGAGGGGGCTCCGCCGGATACGAGCAGTACTTC
>TRBD2|NA|TRBV7-2|TRBJ2-5
CASSLGLLAGGTQETQYF
TGTGCCAGCAGCTTAGGGCTCCTAGCGGGAGGCACTCAAGAGACCCAGTACTTC
>NA|NA|TRBV28|TRBJ2-1
CASTTPDWREQFF
TGTGCCAGCACGACTCCGGACTGGAGGGAGCAGTTCTTC
>TRBD2|NA|TRBV29-1|TRBJ2-5
CSVSGLAGQETQYF
TGCAGCGTTTCGGGACTAGCGGGGCAAGAGACCCAGTACTTC
>TRBD1|NA|TRBV12-5|TRBJ1-2
CASGPDREGYGYTF
TGTGCTAGTGGCCCGGACAGGGAAGGGTATGGCTACACCTTC
>NA|NA|TRBV10-3|TRBJ2-6
CATGGRISGANVLTF
TGTGCCACCGGAGGGAGGATCTCTGGGGCCAACGTCCTGACTTTC
>TRBD1|NA|TRBV4-1|TRBJ1-5
CASEASGTGSSQPQHF
TGCGCCAGCGAGGCCTCCGGGACAGGGTCTTCTCAGCCCCAGCATTTT
>TRBD1|NA|TRBV28|TRBJ1-5
CASSLDRGGQPQHF
TGTGCCAGCAGTCTCGACAGGGGAGGTCAGCCCCAGCATTTT
>TRBD1|once|TRBV18|TRBJ1-2
CASSPDRVSGYTF
TGTGCCAGCTCACCAGACAGGGTGAGTGGCTACACCTTC
>TRBD1|NA|TRBV18|TRBJ2-3
CASSPTGRDTQYF
TGTGCCAGCTCGCCGACAGGGCGGGATACGCAGTATTTT
>NA|NA|TRBV28|TRBJ1-2
CASSFNRYGYTF
TGTGCCAGCAGTTTTAACCGGTATGGCTACACCTTC
>TRBD1|once|TRBV19|TRBJ1-5
CASTGSWTGGVRDQPQHF
TGTGCCAGTACCGGATCCTGGACAGGGGGTGTGAGGGATCAGCCCCAGCATTTT
>NA|NA|TRBV10-3|TRBJ1-3
CAISPVSSGNTIYF
TGTGCCATCAGTCCAGTAAGCTCTGGAAACACCATATATTTT
>NA|NA|TRBV9|TRBJ2-2
CASRQGNTGELFF
TGTGCCAGCAGGCAGGGGAACACCGGGGAGCTGTTTTTT
>NA|NA|TRBV4-1|TRBJ2-1
CASSQASPLGSSYNEQFF
TGCGCCAGCAGCCAAGCGTCACCACTCGGGAGCTCCTACAATGAGCAGTTCTTC
>NA|NA|TRBV5-1|TRBJ2-1
CASAPGGAYNEQFF
TGCGCCAGCGCCCCGGGGGGCGCCTACAATGAGCAGTTCTTC
>NA|NA|TRBV18|TRBJ2-2
CASSPPVRANTGELFF
TGTGCCAGCTCACCACCGGTCAGGGCAAACACCGGGGAGCTGTTTTTT
>NA|NA|TRBV5-1|TRBJ2-3
CASSLLGGPSTDTQYF
TGCGCCAGCAGCTTGTTGGGCGGGCCCAGCACAGATACGCAGTATTTT